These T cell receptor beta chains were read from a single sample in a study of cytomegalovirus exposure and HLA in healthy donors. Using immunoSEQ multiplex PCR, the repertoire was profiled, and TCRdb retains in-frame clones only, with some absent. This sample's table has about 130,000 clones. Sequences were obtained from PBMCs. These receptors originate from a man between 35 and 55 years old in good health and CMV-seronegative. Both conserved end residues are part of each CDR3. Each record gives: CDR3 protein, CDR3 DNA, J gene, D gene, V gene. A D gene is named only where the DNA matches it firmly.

CDR3aa: CASSETGVISYEQYF
CDR3nt: TGTGCCAGCAGCGAAACCGGAGTGATCTCCTACGAGCAGTACTTC
j_gene: TRBJ2-7
d_gene: .
v_gene: TRBV13

CDR3aa: CASGPSQATEAFF
CDR3nt: TGTGCCAGTGGACCCTCACAGGCCACTGAAGCTTTCTTT
j_gene: TRBJ1-1
d_gene: .
v_gene: TRBV19

CDR3aa: CASSAPSGRSYNEQFF
CDR3nt: TGTGCCAGCAGTGCCCCTAGCGGGAGATCCTACAATGAGCAGTTCTTC
j_gene: TRBJ2-1
d_gene: TRBD2
v_gene: TRBV6-6

CDR3aa: CASSSDRVEGSEKLFF
CDR3nt: TGTGCCAGCAGTTCTGACAGGGTGGAAGGAAGTGAAAAACTGTTTTTT
j_gene: TRBJ1-4
d_gene: TRBD1
v_gene: TRBV5-8

CDR3aa: CASSATGGYGYTF
CDR3nt: TGTGCCAGCAGCGCCACAGGGGGCTATGGCTACACCTTC
j_gene: TRBJ1-2
d_gene: TRBD1
v_gene: TRBV27

CDR3aa: CASGETSGPTYEQYF
CDR3nt: TGTGCCAGCGGCGAGACTAGCGGGCCCACCTACGAGCAGTACTTC
j_gene: TRBJ2-7
d_gene: TRBD2
v_gene: TRBV6-5

CDR3aa: CASSSGQGYQPQHF
CDR3nt: TGTGCCAGCAGCAGTGGACAGGGATATCAGCCCCAGCATTTT
j_gene: TRBJ1-5
d_gene: TRBD1
v_gene: TRBV28

CDR3aa: CASSGYLGQGSGELFF
CDR3nt: TGTGCCAGCAGTGGGTATTTGGGACAGGGTTCCGGGGAGCTGTTTTTT
j_gene: TRBJ2-2
d_gene: TRBD1
v_gene: TRBV2

CDR3aa: CASSEGLAGEDTQYF
CDR3nt: TGTGCCAGCAGCGAGGGACTAGCGGGAGAAGATACGCAGTATTTT
j_gene: TRBJ2-3
d_gene: TRBD2
v_gene: TRBV9

CDR3aa: CASSIQFRDRDLSNQPQHF
CDR3nt: TGTGCCAGCAGCATCCAATTCCGGGACAGGGACCTTAGCAATCAGCCCCAGCATTTT
j_gene: TRBJ1-5
d_gene: TRBD1
v_gene: TRBV7-6

CDR3aa: CASSQGADNEQFF
CDR3nt: TGCGCCAGCAGCCAGGGGGCCGATAATGAGCAGTTCTTC
j_gene: TRBJ2-1
d_gene: .
v_gene: TRBV4-1